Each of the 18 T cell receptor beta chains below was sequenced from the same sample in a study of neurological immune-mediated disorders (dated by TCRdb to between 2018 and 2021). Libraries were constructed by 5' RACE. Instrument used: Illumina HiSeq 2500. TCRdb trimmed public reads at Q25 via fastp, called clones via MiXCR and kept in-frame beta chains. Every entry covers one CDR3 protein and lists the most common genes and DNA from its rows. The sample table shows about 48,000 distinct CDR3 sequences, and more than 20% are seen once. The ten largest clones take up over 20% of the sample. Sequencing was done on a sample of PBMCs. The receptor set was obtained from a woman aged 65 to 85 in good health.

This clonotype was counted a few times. In DNA, the CDR3 is TGTGCCAGCAGTTTAGGTTATAACACCGGGGAGCTGTTTTTT. Encoded protein: CASSLGYNTGELFF. V usage is TRBV12-3 or TRBV12-4 and J usage is TRBJ2-2, with unresolved D. Trimming took 1 base from V and 2 from J, leaving 5 bases between them. The CDR3 is 14 residues long.

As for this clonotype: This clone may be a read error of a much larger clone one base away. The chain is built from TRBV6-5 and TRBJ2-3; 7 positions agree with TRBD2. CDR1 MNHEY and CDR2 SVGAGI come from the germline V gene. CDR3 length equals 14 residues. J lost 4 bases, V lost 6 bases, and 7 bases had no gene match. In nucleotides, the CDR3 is TGTGCCAGCAGGGGGGGGGTGTCCCCAGATACGCAGTATTTT. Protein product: CASRGGVSPDTQYF.

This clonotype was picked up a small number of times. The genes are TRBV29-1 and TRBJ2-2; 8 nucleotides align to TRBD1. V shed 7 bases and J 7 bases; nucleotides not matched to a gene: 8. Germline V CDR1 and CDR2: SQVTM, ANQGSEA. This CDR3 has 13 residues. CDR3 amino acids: CSGLDRDVGELFF. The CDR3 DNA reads TGCAGCGGACTGGACAGGGATGTCGGGGAGCTGTTTTTT.

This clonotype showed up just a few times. CDR3 nucleotide sequence: TGTGCCAGCAGCACAAACGTAGGGACTGAAGCTTTCTTT. It specifies CASSTNVGTEAFF. This sequence joins TRBV27 and TRBJ1-1, with unresolved D. CDR3 size: 13 residues. The germline CDR1 and CDR2 sequences are MNHEY and SMNVEV (reference sequence). The V end lost 6 bases, the J end lost 5 bases, and 13 bases lay between the germline ends.

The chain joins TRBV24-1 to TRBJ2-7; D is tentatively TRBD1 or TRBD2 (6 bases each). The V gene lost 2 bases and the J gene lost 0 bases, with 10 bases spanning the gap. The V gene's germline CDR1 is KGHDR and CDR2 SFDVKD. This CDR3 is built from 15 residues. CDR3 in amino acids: CATSDSRGHSYEQYF. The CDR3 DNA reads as TGTGCCACCAGTGATTCCCGGGGGCACTCCTACGAGCAGTACTTC.

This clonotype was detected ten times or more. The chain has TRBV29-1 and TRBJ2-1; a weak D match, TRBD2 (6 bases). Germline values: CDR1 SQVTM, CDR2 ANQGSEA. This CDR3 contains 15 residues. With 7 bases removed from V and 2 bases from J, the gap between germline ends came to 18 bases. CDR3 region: CSASTSLGPYNEQFF. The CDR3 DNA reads TGCAGCGCCTCGACTAGTCTGGGTCCCTACAATGAGCAGTTCTTC.

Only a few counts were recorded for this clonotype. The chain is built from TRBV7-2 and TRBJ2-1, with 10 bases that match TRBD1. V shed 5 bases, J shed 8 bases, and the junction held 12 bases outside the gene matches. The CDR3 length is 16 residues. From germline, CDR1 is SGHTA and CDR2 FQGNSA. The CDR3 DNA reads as TGTGCCAGCAGCCTTAGCTGGGGACAGGGGCGGGATGAGCAGTTCTTC. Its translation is CASSLSWGQGRDEQFF.

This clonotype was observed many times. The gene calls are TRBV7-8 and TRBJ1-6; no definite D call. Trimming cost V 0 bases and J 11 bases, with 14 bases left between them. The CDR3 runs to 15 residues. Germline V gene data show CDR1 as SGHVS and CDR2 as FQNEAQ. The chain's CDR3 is CASSLASPGRTPLHF. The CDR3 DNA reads TGTGCCAGCAGCTTAGCCTCTCCGGGGAGGACACCCCTCCACTTT.

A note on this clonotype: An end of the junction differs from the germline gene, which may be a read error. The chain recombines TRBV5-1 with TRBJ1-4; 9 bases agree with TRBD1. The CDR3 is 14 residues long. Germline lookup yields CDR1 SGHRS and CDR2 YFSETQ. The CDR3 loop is CASSAGTGTEKLFF. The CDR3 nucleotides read TGCGCCAGCAGCGCCGGGACAGGGACTGAAAAACTCTTTTTT.

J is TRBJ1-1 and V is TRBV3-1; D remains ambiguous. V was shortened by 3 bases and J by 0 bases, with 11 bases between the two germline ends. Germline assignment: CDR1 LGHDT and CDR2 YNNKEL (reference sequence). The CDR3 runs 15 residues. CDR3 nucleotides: TGTGCCAGCAGCCATAGCGTTACCATGAACACTGAAGCTTTCTTT. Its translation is CASSHSVTMNTEAFF.

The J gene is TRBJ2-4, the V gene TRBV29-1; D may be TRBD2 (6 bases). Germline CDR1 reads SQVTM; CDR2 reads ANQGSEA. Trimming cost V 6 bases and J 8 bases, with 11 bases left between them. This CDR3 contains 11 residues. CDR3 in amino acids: CSVELAHIQYF. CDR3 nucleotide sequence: TGCAGCGTAGAACTAGCACACATTCAGTACTTC.

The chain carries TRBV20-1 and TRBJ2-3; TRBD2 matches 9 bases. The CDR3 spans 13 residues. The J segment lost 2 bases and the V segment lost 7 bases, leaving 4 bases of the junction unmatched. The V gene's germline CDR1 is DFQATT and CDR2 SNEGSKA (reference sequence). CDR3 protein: CSVSGSNTDTQYF. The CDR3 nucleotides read TGCAGTGTTAGCGGGAGCAACACAGATACGCAGTATTTT.

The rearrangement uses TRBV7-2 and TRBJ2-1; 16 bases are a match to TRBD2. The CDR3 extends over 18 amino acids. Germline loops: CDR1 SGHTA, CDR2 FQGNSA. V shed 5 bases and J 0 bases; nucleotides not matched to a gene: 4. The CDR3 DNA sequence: TGTGCCAGCAGCCAGGGACTAGCGGGGGGGAGCTCCTACAATGAGCAGTTCTTC. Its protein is CASSQGLAGGSSYNEQFF.

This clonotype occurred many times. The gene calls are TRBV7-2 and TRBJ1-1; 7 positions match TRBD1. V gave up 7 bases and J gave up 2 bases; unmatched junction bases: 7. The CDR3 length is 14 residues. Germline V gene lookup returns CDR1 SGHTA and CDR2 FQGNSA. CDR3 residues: CASTGGGINTEAFF. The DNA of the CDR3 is TGTGCCAGCACAGGAGGGGGCATCAACACTGAAGCTTTCTTT. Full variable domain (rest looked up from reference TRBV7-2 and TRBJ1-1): GAGVSQSPSNKVTEKGKDVELRCDPISGHTALYWYRQSLGQGLEFLIYFQGNSAPDKSGLPSDRFSAERTGGSVSTLTIQRTQQEDSAVYLCASTGGGINTEAFFGQGTRLTVV.

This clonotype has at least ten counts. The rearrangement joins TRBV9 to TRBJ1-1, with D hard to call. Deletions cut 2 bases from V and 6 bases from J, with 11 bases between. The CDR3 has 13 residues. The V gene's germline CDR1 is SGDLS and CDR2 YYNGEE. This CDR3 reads CASSVGTAAEAFF. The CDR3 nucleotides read TGTGCCAGCAGCGTCGGTACAGCAGCTGAAGCTTTCTTT.

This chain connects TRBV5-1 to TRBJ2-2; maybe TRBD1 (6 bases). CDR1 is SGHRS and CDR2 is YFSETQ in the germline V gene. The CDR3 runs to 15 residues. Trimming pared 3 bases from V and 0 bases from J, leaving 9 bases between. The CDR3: CASSSDSPNTGELFF. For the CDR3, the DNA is TGCGCCAGCAGCTCGGACAGTCCGAACACCGGGGAGCTGTTTTTT.

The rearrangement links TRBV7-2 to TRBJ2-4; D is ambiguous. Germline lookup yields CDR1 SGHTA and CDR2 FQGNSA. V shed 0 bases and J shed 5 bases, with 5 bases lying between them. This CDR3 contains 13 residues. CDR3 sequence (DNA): TGTGCCAGCAGCTTAGCCAGCCAAAACATTCAGTACTTC. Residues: CASSLASQNIQYF.

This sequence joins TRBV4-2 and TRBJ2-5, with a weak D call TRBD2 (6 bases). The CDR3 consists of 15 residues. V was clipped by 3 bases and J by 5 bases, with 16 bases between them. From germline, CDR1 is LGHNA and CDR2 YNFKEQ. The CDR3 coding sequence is TGTGCCAGCAGCCAGGGAGGAGCTAGCGTGGAGACCCAGTACTTC. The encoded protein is CASSQGGASVETQYF.